These T cell receptor beta chains were read from a single sample in a study of control samples from healthy donors and cancer patients. Clones were read by immunoSEQ multiplex PCR, and TCRdb kept only the in-frame ones, dropping some. This table has some 220,000 clones, 85% to 95% appearing once. Sequencing used blood. These receptors all come from a man in his fifties in good health. Each CDR3 is given with its conserved first and last residue. D genes are given only for firm matches. Clone size is stated in some rows and not others, as once, few, many or a class when expanded.

>.|TRBV30|.|TRBJ1-2
TGTGCCTGGAGTGTGTTTGTCAATGGCTACACCTTC
CAWSVFVNGYTF
>.|TRBV10-3|.|TRBJ1-1
TGTGCCATCATTGCGGATCCGGGGGTCACTGAAGCTTTCTTT
CAIIADPGVTEAFF
>.|TRBV11-2|.|TRBJ1-1
TGTGCCAGCAGCTTAGGGATATTAATAACTGAAGCTTTCTTT
CASSLGILITEAFF
>TRBD1|TRBV18|few|TRBJ2-2
TGTGCCAGCTCGCCGGACAGGGGAGGGGACACCGGGGAGCTGTTTTTT
CASSPDRGGDTGELFF
>TRBD2|TRBV14|.|TRBJ2-3
TGTGCCAGCAGCCAGGATACGGGGGGGACAGATACGCAGTATTTT
CASSQDTGGTDTQYF
>.|TRBV19|.|TRBJ2-2
TGTGCCAGTAACGAGCAGTCCGGAGAGCTGTTTTTT
CASNEQSGELFF
>.|TRBV6-6|once|TRBJ1-1
TGTGCCAGCAGTCCCTCGGCTTCGAACACTGAAGCTTTCTTT
CASSPSASNTEAFF
>.|TRBV4-1|once|TRBJ1-4
TGCGCCAGCAGCCGGGAGGGGAAGGCTGAAAAACTGTTTTTT
CASSREGKAEKLFF
>.|TRBV6-2/TRBV6-3|.|TRBJ2-3
TGTGCCAGCAGCCCGGACAGTGTCACAGATACGCAGTATTTT
CASSPDSVTDTQYF
>TRBD2|TRBV24-1|.|TRBJ2-1
TGTGCCACCAAAGCGGGGGATTCCCTTCTAGGTGAGCAGTTCTTC
CATKAGDSLLGEQFF
>TRBD1|TRBV5-1|.|TRBJ1-3
TGCGCCAGCAGCCAGGGGACAGGGGCTGGAAACACCATATATTTT
CASSQGTGAGNTIYF
>.|TRBV5-4|.|TRBJ2-3
TGTGCCAGCAGCCGAGACAGCGACTTAAGCACAGATACGCAGTATTTT
CASSRDSDLSTDTQYF
>TRBD2|TRBV7-2|.|TRBJ2-7
TGTGCCAGCAGCACCACTAGCGGGGGCGCCTACGAGCAGTACTTC
CASSTTSGGAYEQYF
>.|TRBV21-1|.|TRBJ1-5
TGTGCCAGCAGCAAATTTCCAGCGGACAATCAGCCCCAGCATTTT
CASSKFPADNQPQHF
>.|TRBV28|.|TRBJ2-7
TGTGCCAGCAGTTTCTCGTCCCCTAATGAGCAGTACTTC
CASSFSSPNEQYF
>.|TRBV6-5|.|TRBJ2-5
TGTGCCAGCAGTTCCGCGGGGGCCGGCGGGGGGACCCAGTACTTC
CASSSAGAGGGTQYF
>.|TRBV7-2|.|TRBJ1-6
TGTGCCAGCAGCCTGGACGGGAGCTCCTATAATTCACCCCTCCACTTT
CASSLDGSSYNSPLHF
>.|TRBV7-2|.|TRBJ1-2
TGTGCCAGCAGCTTTGTAGGCAGTACTAACTATGGCTACACCTTC
CASSFVGSTNYGYTF
>TRBD1|TRBV5-4|.|TRBJ2-5
TGTGCCAGCAGCTTGGGGGACAGGGGGATTGAGACCCAGTACTTC
CASSLGDRGIETQYF
>.|TRBV24-1|.|TRBJ2-5
TGTGCCACCAGTGATTTCCGGGACACCGGAGAGACCCAGTACTTC
CATSDFRDTGETQYF
>.|TRBV6-5|.|TRBJ1-5
TGTGCCAGCAGATCAGGGGTGAGCAATCAGCCCCAGCATTTT
CASRSGVSNQPQHF